The 24 T cell receptor beta chains reported below all come from one sample, sequenced in a study of Ad26.COV2.S vaccination and SARS-CoV-2 variants. The treatment is: 15 to 20 received Ad26.COV2.S at low or high dose, single or two shots; several received placebo; per-sample allocation not given. Sampling occurred on day 63 after the first vaccine or placebo injection. The repertoire was sequenced with immunoSEQ multiplex PCR; TCRdb's copy has only in-frame clones and lacks some. The sample includes around 450,000 clones, roughly 87% of them seen just once. Sequences were derived from peripheral blood, sampled in a trial of Ad26.COV2.S vaccine versus placebo. The receptors here all came from a person aged 18-60 years who received the Ad26.COV2.S COVID-19 vaccine or a placebo.

The J gene is TRBJ2-2, the V gene TRBV13; 10 bases are a match to TRBD2. The V and J ends lost 8 bases and 1 base, in that order; junction bases with no gene match: 4. CDR1 PRHDT and CDR2 FYEKMQ come from the germline V gene (reference sequence). CDR3 length equals 15 residues. This chain's CDR3 is CASGTSAMNTGELFF. The CDR3 DNA reads as TGTGCCAGCGGGACTAGCGCTATGAACACCGGGGAGCTGTTTTTT.

The sample holds a few counts of this clone. CDR3 sequence reads: CASSPGTLGNQPQHF. The CDR3 nucleotides read TGTGCCAGCAGCCCCGGGACCCTGGGAAATCAGCCCCAGCATTTT. The chain has TRBV3-1 (or the pseudogene TRBV3-2) and TRBJ1-5, with a weak D call TRBD1 (5 bases). Germline-derived CDR1 and CDR2 are LGHDT and YNNKEL (reference sequence). This CDR3 is 15 amino acids long. The ends were cut back, 4 bases at V and 4 bases at J, with 14 bases in the middle.

In its sample, this clone was seen once. The chain carries TRBV18 and TRBJ2-7; 8 nucleotides align to TRBD1. CDR1 KGHSH and CDR2 LQKENI come from the germline V gene. V lost 3 bases to trimming and J lost 5 bases; unmatched junction nucleotides: 6. The CDR3 covers 14 residues. The DNA for the CDR3 is TGTGCCAGCTCACCGACAGGGGTTCACCACGAGCAGTACTTC. Its translation: CASSPTGVHHEQYF.

This rearrangement joins TRBV14 to TRBJ2-2, with D possibly matching TRBD1 (5 bases). Germline V lookup: CDR1 SGHDN, CDR2 FVKESK. This CDR3 is 17 amino acids long. V was shortened by 1 base and J by 1 base, with 13 bases between the two germline ends. This CDR3 reads CASSQVGWTLNTGELFF. As DNA, the CDR3 is TGTGCCAGCAGCCAAGTGGGGTGGACACTGAACACCGGGGAGCTGTTTTTT. The whole variable domain, filled in from reference TRBV14 and TRBJ2-2, reads EAGVTQFPSHSVIEKGQTVTLRCDPISGHDNLYWYRRVMGKEIKFLLHFVKESKQDESGMPNNRFLAERTGGTYSTLKVQPAELEDSGVYFCASSQVGWTLNTGELFFGEGSRLTVL.

The chain combines TRBV27 with TRBJ1-4, with D maybe TRBD1 (5 bases). Trimming cost V 5 bases and J 5 bases, with 12 bases left between them. The CDR3 covers 14 residues. Germline CDR1 is MNHEY and CDR2 is SMNVEV (reference sequence). The CDR3 sequence is CASSGGVLNEKLFF. CDR3 bases: TGTGCCAGCAGTGGGGGGGTCCTAAATGAAAAACTGTTTTTT.

The J gene is TRBJ1-1, the V gene TRBV18; 11 positions agree with TRBD1. The V gene's germline CDR1 is KGHSH and CDR2 LQKENI. The CDR3 covers 19 residues. V shed 2 bases, J shed 4 bases, and the junction held 15 bases outside the gene matches. CDR3 DNA: TGTGCCAGCTCACCATTAGTCAGGACAGGGGGCCCCCTGGTCACTGAAGCTTTCTTT. Protein: CASSPLVRTGGPLVTEAFF.

The chain links TRBV3-1 (or the pseudogene TRBV3-2) to TRBJ1-1; D is uncertain. V gave up 0 bases and J gave up 11 bases, with 13 bases separating them. CDR1 LGHDT and CDR2 YNNKEL come from the germline V gene (reference sequence). CDR3 length: 13 amino acids. CDR3 residues: CASSQDLHSRAFF. CDR3 in DNA: TGTGCCAGCAGCCAAGACCTGCATTCAAGGGCTTTCTTT.

As DNA, the CDR3 is TGCGCCAGCAGCCATCTGGCGAGGGACGTAAAAGAGACCCAGTACTTC. Its protein product is CASSHLARDVKETQYF. The chain carries TRBV4-1 and TRBJ2-5; D may be TRBD1 or TRBD2 (5 bases each). Trimming shortened V by 3 bases and J by 3 bases, and 17 bases separated the two germline ends. Germline V gene sequence: CDR1 MGHRA, CDR2 YSYEKL. The CDR3 covers 16 residues.

CDR3 sequence: CASSLIRRGTYSSYNEQFF. The CDR3 nucleotides read TGTGCCAGCAGCTTAATCCGGAGGGGGACTTACAGCTCCTACAATGAGCAGTTCTTC. V and J are TRBV7-2 and TRBJ2-1; perhaps D is TRBD1 or TRBD2 (6 bases each). Trimming shortened V by 2 bases and J by 0 bases, and 20 bases separated the two germline ends. The CDR3 is 19 residues long. Germline V lookup: CDR1 SGHTA, CDR2 FQGNSA.

This chain joins TRBV6-1 and TRBJ1-1; 8 nucleotides agree with TRBD1. CDR1 is MNHNS, CDR2 SASEGT, per germline. CDR3 length: 20 amino acids. The trim removed 4 bases at V and 0 bases at J, leaving 19 bases unmatched. CDR3: CASSARQGSTGRTMNTEAFF. Here the CDR3 DNA reads TGTGCCAGCAGTGCCCGACAGGGGTCAACGGGAAGGACTATGAACACTGAAGCTTTCTTT.

The chain carries TRBV11-2 and TRBJ2-7; D might be TRBD2 (5 bases). The V end was cut by 4 bases, the J end by 3 bases, with 13 bases between. The germline CDR1 and CDR2 sequences are SGHAT and FQNNGV. The CDR3 has 14 residues. In DNA form, the CDR3 reads TGTGCCAGCAGCTGGAGGACGCTTGGCTACGAGCAGTACTTC. It is translated as CASSWRTLGYEQYF.

The chain carries TRBV5-4 and TRBJ2-5; 13 bases map to TRBD2. The V segment lost 0 bases and the J segment 5 bases; nucleotides outside the gene matches: 4. This CDR3 has 16 amino acids. Germline V gives CDR1 SGHNT, CDR2 YYREEE (reference sequence). For the CDR3, the DNA is TGTGCCAGCAGCTTGGGGACTAGCGGGAGCAGGGAGACCCAGTACTTC. Residues: CASSLGTSGSRETQYF.

CDR3 amino acids: CSANPVGTQYF. Here the CDR3 DNA reads TGCAGCGCCAACCCGGTCGGGACCCAGTACTTC. The gene calls are TRBV29-1 and TRBJ2-5; D is undetermined. This CDR3 has 11 residues. Trimming removed 7 bases from V and 7 bases from J, with 13 bases in between. Germline V CDR1 and CDR2: SQVTM, ANQGSEA.

The J gene is TRBJ1-1, the V gene TRBV27, with 9 bases identical to TRBD1. There are 16 residues in the CDR3. Germline CDR1 MNHEY, CDR2 SMNVEV (reference sequence). V trimming: 6 bases; J trimming: 1 base; junction bases outside the gene matches: 9. CDR3: CASRGGGTGRNTEAFF. The CDR3, as DNA: TGTGCCAGCAGAGGGGGGGGGACAGGGAGGAACACTGAAGCTTTCTTT.

This rearrangement joins TRBV9 to TRBJ2-1; 8 bases fit TRBD2. Unmatched junction bases numbered 4, after V lost 0 bases and J lost 2 bases. Looked up from germline, CDR1 is SGDLS and CDR2 is YYNGEE. The CDR3 contains 16 residues. In DNA, the CDR3 is TGTGCCAGCAGCGTAGACGGGAGGGCAGCCTACAATGAGCAGTTCTTC. This gives the protein CASSVDGRAAYNEQFF.

V usage is TRBV9 and J usage is TRBJ2-3, with no clear D. V lost 2 bases and J lost 4, with 11 bases in between. The CDR3 contains 14 residues. CDR1 and CDR2 (germline): SGDLS, YYNGEE. CDR3 sequence reads: CASSVLGFADTQYF. The CDR3 coding sequence is TGTGCCAGCAGCGTGTTAGGGTTCGCAGATACGCAGTATTTT.

CDR3 bases: TGTGCCATCAGTGAAACCAGCAATAGCAATCAGCCCCAGCATTTT. Its translation is CAISETSNSNQPQHF. V and J are TRBV10-3 and TRBJ1-5; D remains ambiguous. The CDR3 sequence is 15 residues long. Per germline, CDR1 ENHRY and CDR2 SYGVKD. Trimming cost V 3 bases and J 0 bases, with 9 bases left between them.

Only one count was recorded for this clone. The chain carries TRBV28 and TRBJ2-7, with 11 bases that match TRBD1. This CDR3 spans 17 amino acids. The ends lost 3 bases at V and 2 bases at J; junction bases unmatched: 9. CDR1 is MDHEN, CDR2 SYDVKM, per germline. The CDR3 DNA sequence: TGTGCCAGCAGTTTTGCGCTCGGACAGGGGGCTGCCTACGAGCAGTACTTC. Translated: CASSFALGQGAAYEQYF.

This clone has just one count. The J gene is TRBJ1-2, the V gene TRBV18; D might be TRBD1 (5 bases). Trimming removed 2 bases from V and 4 bases from J, with 20 bases in between. The CDR3 covers 17 residues. From germline, CDR1 is KGHSH and CDR2 LQKENI. In DNA, the CDR3 is TGTGCCAGCTCACCATTGGCAGGGTGGGATGAATTCTATGGCTACACCTTC. Translating gives CASSPLAGWDEFYGYTF.

CDR3 sequence reads: CASSPVAGAGANVLTF. In DNA form, the CDR3 reads TGTGCCAGCTCACCGGTGGCGGGGGCTGGGGCCAACGTCCTGACTTTC. The gene calls are TRBV18 and TRBJ2-6, with 7 positions matching TRBD2. CDR1 is KGHSH, CDR2 LQKENI, per germline. V was clipped by 3 bases and J by 2 bases; unmatched bases: 4. This CDR3 comprises 16 residues.

This chain connects TRBV6-6 to TRBJ2-3, with D unresolved. The CDR3 contains 10 residues. Looked up from germline, CDR1 is MNHNY and CDR2 is SVGAGI (reference sequence). The CDR3 spells CASSGDTQYF. In nucleotides, the CDR3 is TGTGCTTCGTCAGGAGATACGCAGTATTTT.

The CDR3 loop reads CASSLQPSGSLGTDTQYF. CDR3 coding DNA: TGCGCCAGCAGCTTGCAACCTAGCGGGAGTCTCGGCACAGATACGCAGTATTTT. V is TRBV5-1 and J is TRBJ2-3, with 10 bases aligning to TRBD2. V dropped 1 base and J dropped 1; count of bases not matched to a gene: 9. The CDR3 extends over 18 amino acids. CDR1 is SGHRS and CDR2 is YFSETQ in the germline V gene.

V is TRBV6-5 and J is TRBJ2-7; D is unresolved. The ends were cut back, 10 bases at V and 0 bases at J, with 13 bases in the middle. The CDR3 length is 13 residues. Germline V gene lookup returns CDR1 MNHEY and CDR2 SVGAGI. CDR3 residues: CATVAESSYEQYF. In nucleotides, the CDR3 is TGTGCCACCGTGGCGGAGAGCTCCTACGAGCAGTACTTC.

This clone was observed many times. The chain has TRBV6-2 or TRBV6-3 and TRBJ2-4; tentatively, D is TRBD2 (5 bases). The CDR3 consists of 14 residues. Germline CDR1 MNHEY, CDR2 SVGEGT. Trimming removed 2 bases at V and 8 bases at J, with 13 bases between. The CDR3 region has the DNA TGTGCCAGCAGTTACACTCTTAGCGTTGACATTCAGTACTTC. It encodes CASSYTLSVDIQYF.